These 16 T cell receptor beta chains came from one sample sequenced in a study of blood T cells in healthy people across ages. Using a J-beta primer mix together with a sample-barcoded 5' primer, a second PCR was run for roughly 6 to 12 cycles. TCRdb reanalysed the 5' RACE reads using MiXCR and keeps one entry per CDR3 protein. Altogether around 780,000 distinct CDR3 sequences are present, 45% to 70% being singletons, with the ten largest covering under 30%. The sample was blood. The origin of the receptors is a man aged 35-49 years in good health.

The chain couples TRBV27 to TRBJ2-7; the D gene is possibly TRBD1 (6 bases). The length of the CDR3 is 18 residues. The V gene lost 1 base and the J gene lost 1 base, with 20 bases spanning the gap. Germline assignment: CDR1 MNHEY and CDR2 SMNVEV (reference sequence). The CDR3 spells CASSLFYGQGMISYEQYF. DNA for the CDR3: TGTGCCAGCAGTTTATTCTACGGGCAGGGGATGATTTCCTACGAGCAGTACTTC.

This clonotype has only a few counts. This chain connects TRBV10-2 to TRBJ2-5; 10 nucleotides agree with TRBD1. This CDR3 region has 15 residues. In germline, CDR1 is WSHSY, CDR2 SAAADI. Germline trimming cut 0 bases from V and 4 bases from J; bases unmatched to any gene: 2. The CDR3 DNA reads TGCGCCAGCAGTGAGTCGAGGACAGGGGGAGAGACCCAGTACTTC. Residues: CASSESRTGGETQYF.

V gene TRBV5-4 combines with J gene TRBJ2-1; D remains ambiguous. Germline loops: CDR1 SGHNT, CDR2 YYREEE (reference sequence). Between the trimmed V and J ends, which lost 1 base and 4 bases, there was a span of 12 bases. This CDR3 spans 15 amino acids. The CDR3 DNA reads TGTGCCAGCAGCTTGTTTGAGTTGGCGTACAATGAGCAGTTCTTC. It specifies CASSLFELAYNEQFF.

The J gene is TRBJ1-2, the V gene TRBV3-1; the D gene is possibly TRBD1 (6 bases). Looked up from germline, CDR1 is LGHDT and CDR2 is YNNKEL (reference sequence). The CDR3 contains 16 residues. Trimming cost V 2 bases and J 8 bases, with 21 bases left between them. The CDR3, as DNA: TGTGCCAGCAGCCAACGTCATAATGGGGGCCGGAGAGGCTACACCTTC. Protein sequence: CASSQRHNGGRRGYTF.

CDR3 coding DNA: TGCAGCGTGGCCCCGGGACAGGCCGCGCACACCTTC. Residues: CSVAPGQAAHTF. V and J are TRBV29-1 and TRBJ1-2; TRBD1 aligns across 8 bases. Germline CDR1 reads SQVTM; CDR2 reads ANQGSEA. The CDR3 consists of 12 residues. V shed 6 bases, J shed 12 bases, and the junction held 12 bases outside the gene matches. The complete variable domain, with remaining parts taken from reference TRBV29-1 and TRBJ1-2, reads SAVISQKPSRDICQRGTSLTIQCQVDSQVTMMFWYRQQPGQSLTLIATANQGSEATYESGFVIDKFPISRPNLTFSTLTVSNMSPEDSSIYLCSVAPGQAAHTFGSGTRLTVV.

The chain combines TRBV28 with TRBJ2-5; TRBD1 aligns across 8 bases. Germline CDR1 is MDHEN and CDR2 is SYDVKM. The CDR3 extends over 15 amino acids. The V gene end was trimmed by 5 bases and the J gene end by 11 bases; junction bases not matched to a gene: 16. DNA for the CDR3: TGTGCCAGCAGTCCTCGGACAGGGAAGGTCAATGAGCAGTACTTC. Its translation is CASSPRTGKVNEQYF.

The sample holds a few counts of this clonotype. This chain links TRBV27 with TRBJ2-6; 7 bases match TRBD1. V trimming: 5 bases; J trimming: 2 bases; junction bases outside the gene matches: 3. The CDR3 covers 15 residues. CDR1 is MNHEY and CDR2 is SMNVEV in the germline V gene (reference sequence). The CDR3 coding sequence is TGTGCCAGCAGTATCACAGGGGCTGGGGCCAACGTCCTGACTTTC. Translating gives CASSITGAGANVLTF.

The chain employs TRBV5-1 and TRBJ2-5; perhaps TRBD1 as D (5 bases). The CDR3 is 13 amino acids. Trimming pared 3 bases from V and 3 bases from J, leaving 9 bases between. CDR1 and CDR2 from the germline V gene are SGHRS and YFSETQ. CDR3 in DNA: TGCGCCAGCAGCTATCAGGGCGAAGAGACCCAGTACTTC. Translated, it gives CASSYQGEETQYF.

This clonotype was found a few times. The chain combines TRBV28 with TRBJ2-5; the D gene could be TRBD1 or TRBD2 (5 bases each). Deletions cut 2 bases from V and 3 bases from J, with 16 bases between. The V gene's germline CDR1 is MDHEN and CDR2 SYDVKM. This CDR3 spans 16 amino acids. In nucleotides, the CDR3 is TGTGCCAGCAGTTTAAACGGGGCTGGGGTAGAAGAGACCCAGTACTTC. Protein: CASSLNGAGVEETQYF.

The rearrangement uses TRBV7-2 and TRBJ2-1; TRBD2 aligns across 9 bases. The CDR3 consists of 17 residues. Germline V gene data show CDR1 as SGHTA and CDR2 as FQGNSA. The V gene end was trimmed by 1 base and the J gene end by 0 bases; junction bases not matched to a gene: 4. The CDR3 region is CASSLGPAGGSYNEQFF. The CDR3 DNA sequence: TGTGCCAGCAGCTTAGGTCCAGCGGGGGGCTCCTACAATGAGCAGTTCTTC.

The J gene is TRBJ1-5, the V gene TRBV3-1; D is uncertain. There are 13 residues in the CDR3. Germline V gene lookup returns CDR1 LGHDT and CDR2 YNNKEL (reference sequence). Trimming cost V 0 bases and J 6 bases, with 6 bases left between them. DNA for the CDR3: TGTGCCAGCAGCCAAGATTTAATTCAGCCCCAGCATTTT. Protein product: CASSQDLIQPQHF.

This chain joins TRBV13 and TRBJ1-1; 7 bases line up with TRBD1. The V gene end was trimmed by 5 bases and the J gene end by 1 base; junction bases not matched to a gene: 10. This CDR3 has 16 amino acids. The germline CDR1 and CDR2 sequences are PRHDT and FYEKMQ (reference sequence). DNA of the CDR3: TGTGCCAGCAGCCCGAGGGGGCAGTCTTGGAACACTGAAGCTTTCTTT. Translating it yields CASSPRGQSWNTEAFF.

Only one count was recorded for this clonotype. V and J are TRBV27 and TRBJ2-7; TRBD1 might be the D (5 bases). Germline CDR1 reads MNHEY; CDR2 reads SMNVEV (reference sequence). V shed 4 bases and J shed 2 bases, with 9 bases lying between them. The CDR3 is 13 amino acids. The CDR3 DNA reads TGTGCCAGCAGTTCCAGGGCCACCTACGAGCAGTACTTC. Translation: CASSSRATYEQYF.

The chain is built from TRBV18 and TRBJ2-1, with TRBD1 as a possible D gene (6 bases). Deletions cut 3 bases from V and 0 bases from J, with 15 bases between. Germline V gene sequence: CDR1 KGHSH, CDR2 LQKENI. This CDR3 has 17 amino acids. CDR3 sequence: CASSPLRTETSYNEQFF. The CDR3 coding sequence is TGTGCCAGCTCACCTCTACGGACAGAAACCTCCTACAATGAGCAGTTCTTC.

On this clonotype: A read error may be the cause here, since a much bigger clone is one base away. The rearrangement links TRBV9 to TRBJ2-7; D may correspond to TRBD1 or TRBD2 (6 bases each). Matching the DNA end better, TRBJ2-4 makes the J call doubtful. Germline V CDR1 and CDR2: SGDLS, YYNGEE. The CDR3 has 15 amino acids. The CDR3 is CASSVDGGLGNIQYF. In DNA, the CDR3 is TGTGCCAGCAGCGTAGATGGGGGGCTCGGAAACATTCAGTACTTC.

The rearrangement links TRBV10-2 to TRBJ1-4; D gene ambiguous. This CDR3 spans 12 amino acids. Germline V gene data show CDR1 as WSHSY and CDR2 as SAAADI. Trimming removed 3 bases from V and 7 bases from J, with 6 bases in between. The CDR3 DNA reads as TGCGCCAGCAGTGAAACGGGTGAAAAACTGTTTTTT. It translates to CASSETGEKLFF.